The source of this T cell receptor beta chain is a study of blood T cell repertoires in COVID-19. Turning to the study itself: Sites in the United States, Italy and Spain provided acute and convalescent COVID-19 samples. From T cells, B-cell-depleted T cells, or PBMCs came the material, which was cDNA or gDNA.

Germline trimming cut 1 base from V and 0 bases from J; bases unmatched to any gene: 9. CDR3 size: 18 residues. Germline V gene lookup returns CDR1 LGHNT and CDR2 FRNRAP. Method: immunoSEQ multiplex PCR; TCRdb's copy keeps in-frame clones and lacks some. The sample has about 220,000 clones, around 86% seen once. The V gene is TRBV12-5, the J gene TRBJ1-5, with TRBD1 identical over 7 bases. Input material: PBMCs or T cells enriched from blood (not recorded which). This TCR came from a woman between 35 and 50 years old with acute COVID-19. CDR3: CASGLERGTDFSNQPQHF. As DNA, the CDR3 is TGTGCTAGTGGTTTGGAACGAGGGACAGACTTTAGCAATCAGCCCCAGCATTTT.